This TCR beta chain comes out of a study of shared clonotypes between healthy human individuals. Sequencing used immunoSEQ multiplex PCR; TCRdb keeps in-frame clones, though not all of them. Among about 2.5 million clones listed, roughly 90% were seen once. Study observations and caveats: Larger estimated richness was generally seen in naive subsets than in memory subsets. What rarefaction showed was incomplete sorted-subset sequencing despite large depth. The sharing of approximately 4.6% of naive CD4 clonotypes was seen across a few donors.

CDR1 is MNHEY and CDR2 is SVGAGI in the germline V gene. The trim removed 8 bases at V and 1 base at J, leaving 6 bases unmatched. There are 14 residues in the CDR3. Concerning this clone itself: Its cognate antigen is unknown.

Among the donors, all were Caucasian adults who lived in Nashville, Tennessee. The gene calls are TRBV6-5 and TRBJ1-1; 8 bases match TRBD1. The clonotype was recovered from a man between 18 and 35 years old in good health. Some clones in this sample may be carry-over from other donors' samples. Sequencing was performed on naive CD4+ T cells from PBMCs. Subset denoted: CD45RA+ positively selected. The CDR3 nucleotides read TGTGCCAGCGGAAAACAGGGGGGGAACACTGAAGCTTTCTTT. The encoded protein is CASGKQGGNTEAFF.